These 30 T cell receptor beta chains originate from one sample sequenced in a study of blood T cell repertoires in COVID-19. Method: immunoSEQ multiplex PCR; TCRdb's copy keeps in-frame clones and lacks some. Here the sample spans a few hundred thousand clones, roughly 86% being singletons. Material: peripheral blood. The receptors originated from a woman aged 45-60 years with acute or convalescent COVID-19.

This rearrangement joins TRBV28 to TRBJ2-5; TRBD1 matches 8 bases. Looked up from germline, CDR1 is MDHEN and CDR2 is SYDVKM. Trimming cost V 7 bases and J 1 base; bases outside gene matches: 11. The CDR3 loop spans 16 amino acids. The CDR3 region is CASTNPGQATQETQYF. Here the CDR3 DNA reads TGTGCCAGCACCAATCCGGGACAGGCAACCCAAGAGACCCAGTACTTC.

CDR3 in amino acids: CASSLGTAINYGYTF. CDR3 sequence (DNA): TGTGCCAGCAGCTTAGGGACAGCGATAAACTATGGCTACACCTTC. The gene calls are TRBV7-8 and TRBJ1-2; TRBD1 might be the D (6 bases). The ends were cut back, 1 base at V and 2 bases at J, with 11 bases in the middle. There are 15 residues in the CDR3. CDR1 is SGHVS, CDR2 FQNEAQ, per germline.

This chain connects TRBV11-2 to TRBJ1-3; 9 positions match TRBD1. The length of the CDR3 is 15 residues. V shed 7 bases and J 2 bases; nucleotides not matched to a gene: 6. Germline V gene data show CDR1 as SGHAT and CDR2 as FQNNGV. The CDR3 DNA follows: TGTGCCAGCAAGACAGGGGGGAGTACTGGAAACACCATATATTTT. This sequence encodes CASKTGGSTGNTIYF.

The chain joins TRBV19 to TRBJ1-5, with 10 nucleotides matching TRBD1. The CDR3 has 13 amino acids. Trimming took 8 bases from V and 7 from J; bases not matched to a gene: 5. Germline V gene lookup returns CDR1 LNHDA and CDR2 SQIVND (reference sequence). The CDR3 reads CASGDRGLQPQHF. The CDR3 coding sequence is TGTGCCAGTGGAGACAGGGGGCTCCAGCCCCAGCATTTT.

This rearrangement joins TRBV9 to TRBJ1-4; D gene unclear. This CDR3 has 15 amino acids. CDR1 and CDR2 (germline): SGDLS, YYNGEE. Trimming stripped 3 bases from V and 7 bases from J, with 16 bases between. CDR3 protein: CASSGSGIGREKLFF. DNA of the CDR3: TGTGCCAGCAGCGGCTCCGGGATCGGGCGTGAAAAACTGTTTTTT.

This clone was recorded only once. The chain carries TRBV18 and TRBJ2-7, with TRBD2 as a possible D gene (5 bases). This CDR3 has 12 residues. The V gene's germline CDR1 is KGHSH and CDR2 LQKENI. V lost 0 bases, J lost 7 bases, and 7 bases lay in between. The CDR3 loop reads CASSPPSGEQYF. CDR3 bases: TGTGCCAGCTCACCACCGTCGGGAGAGCAGTACTTC. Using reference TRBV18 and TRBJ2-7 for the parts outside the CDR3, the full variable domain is NAGVMQNPRHLVRRRGQEARLRCSPMKGHSHVYWYRQLPEEGLKFMVYLQKENIIDESGMPKERFSAEFPKEGPSILRIQQVVRGDSAAYFCASSPPSGEQYFGPGTRLTVT.

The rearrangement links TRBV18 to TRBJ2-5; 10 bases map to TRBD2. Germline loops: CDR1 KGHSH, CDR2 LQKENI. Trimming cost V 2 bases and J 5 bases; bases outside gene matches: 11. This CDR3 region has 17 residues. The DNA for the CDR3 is TGTGCCAGCTCACCATTCTCAGCGGGAGGGGTCGGGGAGACCCAGTACTTC. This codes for CASSPFSAGGVGETQYF.

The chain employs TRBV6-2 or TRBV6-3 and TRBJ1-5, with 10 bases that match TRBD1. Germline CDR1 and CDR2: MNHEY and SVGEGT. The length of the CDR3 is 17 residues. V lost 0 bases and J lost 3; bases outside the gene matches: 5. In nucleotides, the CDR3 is TGTGCCAGCAGTTACTCTATGGGACAGGGGAACAATCAGCCCCAGCATTTT. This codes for CASSYSMGQGNNQPQHF.

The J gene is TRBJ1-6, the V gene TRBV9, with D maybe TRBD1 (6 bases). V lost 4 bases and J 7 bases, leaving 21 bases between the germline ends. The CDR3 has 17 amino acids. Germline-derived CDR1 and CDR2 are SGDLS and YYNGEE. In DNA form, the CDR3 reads TGTGCCAGCAGCCTTGATGGGGGCTACCGAGGAAATTCACCCCTCCACTTT. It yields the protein CASSLDGGYRGNSPLHF.

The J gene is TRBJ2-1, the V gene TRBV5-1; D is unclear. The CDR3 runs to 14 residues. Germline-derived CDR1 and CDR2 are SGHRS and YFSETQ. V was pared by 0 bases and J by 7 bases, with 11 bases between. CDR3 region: CASSLETRWNEQFF. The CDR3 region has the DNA TGCGCCAGCAGCTTGGAAACGCGATGGAATGAGCAGTTCTTC.

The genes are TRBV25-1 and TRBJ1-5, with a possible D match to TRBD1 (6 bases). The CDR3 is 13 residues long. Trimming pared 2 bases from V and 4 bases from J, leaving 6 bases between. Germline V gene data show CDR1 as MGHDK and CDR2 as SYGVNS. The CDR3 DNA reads TGTGCCAGCAGTGAACAGGGGAATCAGCCCCAGCATTTT. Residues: CASSEQGNQPQHF.

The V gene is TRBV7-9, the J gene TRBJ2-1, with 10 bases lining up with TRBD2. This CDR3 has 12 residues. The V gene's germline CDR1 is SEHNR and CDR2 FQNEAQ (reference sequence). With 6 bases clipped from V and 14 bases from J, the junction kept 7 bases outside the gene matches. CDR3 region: CASRVGTSVKFF. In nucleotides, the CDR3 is TGTGCCAGCAGGGTAGGGACTAGCGTGAAGTTCTTC.

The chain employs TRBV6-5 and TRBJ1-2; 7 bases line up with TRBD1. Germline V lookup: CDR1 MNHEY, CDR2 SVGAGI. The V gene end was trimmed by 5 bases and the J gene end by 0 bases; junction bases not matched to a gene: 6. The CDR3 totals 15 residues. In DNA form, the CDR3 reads TGTGCCAGCAGTCAACGTCAGGGGGCTAACTATGGCTACACCTTC. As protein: CASSQRQGANYGYTF.

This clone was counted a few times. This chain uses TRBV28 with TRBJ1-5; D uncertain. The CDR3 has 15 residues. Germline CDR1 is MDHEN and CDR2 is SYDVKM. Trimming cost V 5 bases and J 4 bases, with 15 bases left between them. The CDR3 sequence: CASSARWARNQPQHF. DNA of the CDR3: TGTGCCAGCAGTGCCCGGTGGGCGAGAAATCAGCCCCAGCATTTT.

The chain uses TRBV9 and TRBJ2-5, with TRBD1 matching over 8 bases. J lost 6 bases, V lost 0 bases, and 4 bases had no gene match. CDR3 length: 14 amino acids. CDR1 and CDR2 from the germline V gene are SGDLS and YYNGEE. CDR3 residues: CASSVGTGRKTQYF. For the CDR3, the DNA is TGTGCCAGCAGCGTAGGGACAGGGCGAAAGACCCAGTACTTC.

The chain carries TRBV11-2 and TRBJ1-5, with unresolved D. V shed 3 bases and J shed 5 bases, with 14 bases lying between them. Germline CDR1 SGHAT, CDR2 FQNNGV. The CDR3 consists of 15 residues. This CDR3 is CASSLNGEGDQPQHF. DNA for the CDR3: TGTGCCAGCAGCTTGAATGGGGAGGGCGATCAGCCCCAGCATTTT.

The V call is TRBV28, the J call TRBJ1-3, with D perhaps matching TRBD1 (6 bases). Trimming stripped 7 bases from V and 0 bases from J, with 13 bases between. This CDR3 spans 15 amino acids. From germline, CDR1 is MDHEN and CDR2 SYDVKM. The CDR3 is CASKITGSSGNTIYF. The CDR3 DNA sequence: TGTGCCAGCAAAATCACAGGGAGCTCTGGAAACACCATATATTTT.

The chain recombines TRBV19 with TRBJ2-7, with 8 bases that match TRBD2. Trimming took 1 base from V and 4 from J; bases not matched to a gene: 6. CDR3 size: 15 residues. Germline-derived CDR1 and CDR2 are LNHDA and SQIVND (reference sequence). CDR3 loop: CASSIVPGGTYEQYF. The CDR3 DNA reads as TGTGCCAGTAGTATAGTTCCGGGAGGGACTTACGAGCAGTACTTC.

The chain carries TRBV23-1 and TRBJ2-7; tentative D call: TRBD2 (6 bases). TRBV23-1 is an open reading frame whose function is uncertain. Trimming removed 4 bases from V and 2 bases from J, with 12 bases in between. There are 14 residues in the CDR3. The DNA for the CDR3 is TGCGCCAGCAGTCGCCGCGGGGCTACCTACGAGCAGTACTTC. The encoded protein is CASSRRGATYEQYF.

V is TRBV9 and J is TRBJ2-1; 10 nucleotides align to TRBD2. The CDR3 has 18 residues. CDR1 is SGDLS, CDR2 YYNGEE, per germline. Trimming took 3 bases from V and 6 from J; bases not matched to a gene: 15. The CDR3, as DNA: TGTGCCAGCAGCGCCGGAAAATTGCTAGCGGGAGTTTTCAATGAGCAGTTCTTC. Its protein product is CASSAGKLLAGVFNEQFF.

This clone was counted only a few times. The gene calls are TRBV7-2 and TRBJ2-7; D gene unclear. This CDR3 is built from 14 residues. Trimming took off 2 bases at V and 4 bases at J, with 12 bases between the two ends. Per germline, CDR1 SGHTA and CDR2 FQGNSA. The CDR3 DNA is TGTGCCAGCAGCTTATGGCAGGAATCATACGAGCAGTACTTC. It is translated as CASSLWQESYEQYF. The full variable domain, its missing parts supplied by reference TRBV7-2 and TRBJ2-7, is GAGVSQSPSNKVTEKGKDVELRCDPISGHTALYWYRQSLGQGLEFLIYFQGNSAPDKSGLPSDRFSAERTGGSVSTLTIQRTQQEDSAVYLCASSLWQESYEQYFGPGTRLTVT.

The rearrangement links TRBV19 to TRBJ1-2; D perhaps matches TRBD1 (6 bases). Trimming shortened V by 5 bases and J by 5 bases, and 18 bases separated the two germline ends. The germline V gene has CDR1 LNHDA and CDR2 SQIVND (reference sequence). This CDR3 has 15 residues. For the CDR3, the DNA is TGTGCCAGTAGTCTACAAGGGGGGGCAGGGTATGGCTACACCTTC. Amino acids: CASSLQGGAGYGYTF.

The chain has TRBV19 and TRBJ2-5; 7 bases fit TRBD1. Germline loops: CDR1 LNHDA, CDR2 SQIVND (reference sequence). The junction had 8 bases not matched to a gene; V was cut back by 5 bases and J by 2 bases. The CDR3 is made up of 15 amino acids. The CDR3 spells CASSELTGLQETQYF. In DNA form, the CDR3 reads TGTGCCAGTAGTGAATTGACAGGGCTACAAGAGACCCAGTACTTC.

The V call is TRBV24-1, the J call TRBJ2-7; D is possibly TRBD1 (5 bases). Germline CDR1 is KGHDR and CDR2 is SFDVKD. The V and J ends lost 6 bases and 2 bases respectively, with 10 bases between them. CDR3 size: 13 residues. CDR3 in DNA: TGTGCCACCAGTTCTGCAGGGACCTACGAGCAGTACTTC. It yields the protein CATSSAGTYEQYF.

CDR3 in DNA: TGTGCCTGGAGTCGGACTTCGAATGAGCAGTTCTTC. Protein sequence: CAWSRTSNEQFF. The J gene is TRBJ2-1, the V gene TRBV30; possible D gene TRBD2, 5 bases. The CDR3 has 12 amino acids. The germline V gene has CDR1 GTSNPN and CDR2 SVGIG (reference sequence). V was pared by 2 bases and J by 7 bases, with 9 bases between. The full variable domain, completed using reference TRBV30 and TRBJ2-1, is SQTIHQWPATLVQPVGSPLSLECTVEGTSNPNLYWYRQAAGRGLQLLFYSVGIGQISSEVPQNLSASRPQDRQFILSSKKLLLSDSGFYLCAWSRTSNEQFFGPGTRLTVL.

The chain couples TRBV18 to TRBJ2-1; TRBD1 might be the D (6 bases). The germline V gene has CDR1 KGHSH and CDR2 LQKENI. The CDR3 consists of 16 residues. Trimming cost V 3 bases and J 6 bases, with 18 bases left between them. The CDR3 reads CASSPYGTPAPNEQFF. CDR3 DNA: TGTGCCAGCTCACCCTACGGGACACCGGCCCCCAATGAGCAGTTCTTC.

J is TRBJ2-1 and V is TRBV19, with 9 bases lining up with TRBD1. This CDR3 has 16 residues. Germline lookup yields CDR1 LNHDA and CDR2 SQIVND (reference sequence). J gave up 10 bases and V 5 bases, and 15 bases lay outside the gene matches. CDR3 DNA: TGTGCCAGTAGTTCTCCGCGGGACAGGGTTTTAGGAGAGCAGTTCTTC. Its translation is CASSSPRDRVLGEQFF. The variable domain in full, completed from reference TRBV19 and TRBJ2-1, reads DGGITQSPKYLFRKEGQNVTLSCEQNLNHDAMYWYRQDPGQGLRLIYYSQIVNDFQKGDIAEGYSVSREKKESFPLTVTSAQKNPTAFYLCASSSPRDRVLGEQFFGPGTRLTVL.

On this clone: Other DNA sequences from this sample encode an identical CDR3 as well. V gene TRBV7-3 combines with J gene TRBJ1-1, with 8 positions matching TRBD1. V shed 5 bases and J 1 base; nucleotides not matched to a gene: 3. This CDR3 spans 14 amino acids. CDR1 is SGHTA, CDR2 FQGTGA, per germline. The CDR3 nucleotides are TGTGCCAGCAGCCTACAGGGGGGGAACACTGAAGCTTTCTTT. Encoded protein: CASSLQGGNTEAFF.

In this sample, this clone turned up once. CDR3 sequence reads: CATSETLNTEAFF. The CDR3 DNA sequence: TGTGCCACCAGTGAAACACTGAACACTGAAGCTTTCTTT. The chain has TRBV24-1 and TRBJ1-1; D unclear. Trimming took 4 bases from V and 0 from J, leaving 5 bases between them. The CDR3 is 13 amino acids. From germline, CDR1 is KGHDR and CDR2 SFDVKD.

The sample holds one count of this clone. CDR3 in amino acids: CASSSTSGSQYEQYF. The CDR3 DNA follows: TGTGCCAGCAGTTCGACTAGCGGGAGCCAATACGAGCAGTACTTC. The rearrangement uses TRBV6-2 or TRBV6-3 and TRBJ2-7; 12 bases align to TRBD2. The CDR3 loop spans 15 amino acids. The germline CDR1 and CDR2 sequences are MNHEY and SVGEGT. After removal of 4 bases from V and 4 bases from J, the junction contained 5 bases not matched to a gene.